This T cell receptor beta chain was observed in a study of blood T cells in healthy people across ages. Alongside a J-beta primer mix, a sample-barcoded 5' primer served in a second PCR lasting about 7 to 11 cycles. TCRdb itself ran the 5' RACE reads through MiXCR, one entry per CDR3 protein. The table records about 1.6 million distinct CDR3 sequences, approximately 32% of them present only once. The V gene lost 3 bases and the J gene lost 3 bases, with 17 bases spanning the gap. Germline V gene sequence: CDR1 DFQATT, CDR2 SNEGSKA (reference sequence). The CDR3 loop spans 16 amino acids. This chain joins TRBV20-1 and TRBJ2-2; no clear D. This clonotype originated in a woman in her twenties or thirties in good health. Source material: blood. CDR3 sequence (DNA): TGCAGTGCTAGGGCCCCTCCAGTTACGGACACCGGGGAGCTGTTTTTT. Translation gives CSARAPPVTDTGELFF.